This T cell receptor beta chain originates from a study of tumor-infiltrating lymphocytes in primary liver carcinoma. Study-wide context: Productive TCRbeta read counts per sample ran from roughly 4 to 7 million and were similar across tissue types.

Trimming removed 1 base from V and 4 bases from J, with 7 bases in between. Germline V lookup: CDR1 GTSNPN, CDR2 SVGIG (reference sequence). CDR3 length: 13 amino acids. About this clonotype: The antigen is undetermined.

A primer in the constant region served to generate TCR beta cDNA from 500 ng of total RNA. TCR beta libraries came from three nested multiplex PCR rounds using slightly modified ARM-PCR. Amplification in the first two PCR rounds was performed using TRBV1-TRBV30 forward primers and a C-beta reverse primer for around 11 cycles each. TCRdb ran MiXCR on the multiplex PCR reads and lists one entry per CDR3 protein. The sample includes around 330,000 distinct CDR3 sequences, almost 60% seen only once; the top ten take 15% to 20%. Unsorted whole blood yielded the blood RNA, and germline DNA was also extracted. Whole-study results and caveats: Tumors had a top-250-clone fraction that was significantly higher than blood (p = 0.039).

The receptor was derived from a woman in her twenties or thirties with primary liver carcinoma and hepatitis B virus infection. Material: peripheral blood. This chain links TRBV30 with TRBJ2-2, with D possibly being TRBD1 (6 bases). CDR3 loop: CAWSGGGTGELFF. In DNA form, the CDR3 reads TGTGCCTGGAGTGGAGGGGGCACCGGGGAGCTGTTTTTT.